The next 31 T cell receptor beta chains were all read from a single sample in a study of a mutant IDH1 vaccine in newly diagnosed glioma. Described time point: week 35, safety follow-up. In every dose of vaccine, 300 ug of mutant IDH1 20-mer peptide was given alongside topical imiquimod. Antigens for these TCRs are unknown. The data were produced by immunoSEQ multiplex PCR, yet TCRdb's version contains in-frame clones alone and is incomplete. The sample carries about 58,000 clones, about four fifths recorded once. Sequenced material: PBMCs, taken from a glioma patient whose treatment included an IDH1 peptide vaccine. Source of these receptors: a middle-aged man with glioma.

This clone was observed once. The chain employs TRBV5-4 and TRBJ2-1; D might be TRBD1 (6 bases). The CDR3 contains 14 residues. Trimming cost V 1 base and J 7 bases, with 12 bases left between them. Looked up from germline, CDR1 is SGHNT and CDR2 is YYREEE (reference sequence). Here the CDR3 reads CASSLRGILNEQFF. The DNA for the CDR3 is TGTGCCAGCAGCTTGAGGGGGATACTTAATGAGCAGTTCTTC.

The V gene is TRBV6-5, the J gene TRBJ1-1, with a tentative D call TRBD1 (6 bases). The CDR3 totals 13 residues. Trimming left V 2 bases short and J 11 bases short, with 15 bases between. Per germline, CDR1 MNHEY and CDR2 SVGAGI. For the CDR3, the DNA is TGTGCCAGCAGTTACGGGACACCCGTTGTGGCTTTCTTT. Residues: CASSYGTPVVAFF.

This chain joins TRBV19 and TRBJ2-1; TRBD2 matches at 8 bases. V lost 3 bases, J lost 6 bases, and 7 bases stayed unmatched. The CDR3 runs to 15 residues. Germline V gene sequence: CDR1 LNHDA, CDR2 SQIVND (reference sequence). The CDR3 bases are TGTGCCAGTAGTATTGGTCGGGAGGGCCGCAATGAGCAGTTCTTC. Residues: CASSIGREGRNEQFF.

The chain uses TRBV5-1 and TRBJ2-7; TRBD2 is a possible D gene (6 bases). CDR3 length: 14 residues. Germline CDR1 reads SGHRS; CDR2 reads YFSETQ. The V end lost 5 bases, the J end lost 0 bases, and 12 bases lay between the germline ends. The CDR3 loop reads CASRPSVSSYEQYF. Here the CDR3 DNA reads TGCGCCAGCAGGCCTAGCGTAAGCTCCTACGAGCAGTACTTC.

The chain recombines TRBV5-4 with TRBJ2-3; 7 nucleotides line up with TRBD2. Germline V gene lookup returns CDR1 SGHNT and CDR2 YYREEE (reference sequence). The CDR3 contains 15 residues. J was trimmed by 4 bases and V by 0 bases; bases with no gene match: 5. The CDR3 DNA reads TGTGCCAGCAGCTTGGCCGCAGGGAGGGCAGATACGCAGTATTTT. Translation: CASSLAAGRADTQYF.

The gene calls are TRBV30 and TRBJ1-3; no definite D call. V was pared by 2 bases and J by 8 bases, with 7 bases between. Looked up from germline, CDR1 is GTSNPN and CDR2 is SVGIG (reference sequence). The CDR3 has 11 residues. Here the CDR3 reads CAWSPRDTIYF. CDR3 DNA: TGTGCCTGGAGTCCAAGAGACACCATATATTTT. Full variable domain (missing parts from reference TRBV30 and TRBJ1-3): SQTIHQWPATLVQPVGSPLSLECTVEGTSNPNLYWYRQAAGRGLQLLFYSVGIGQISSEVPQNLSASRPQDRQFILSSKKLLLSDSGFYLCAWSPRDTIYFGEGSWLTVV.

The sample holds one count of this clone. V is TRBV9 and J is TRBJ2-1; 9 positions agree with TRBD1. J gave up 6 bases and V 0 bases, and 1 base lay outside the gene matches. CDR3 size: 14 residues. The germline CDR1 and CDR2 sequences are SGDLS and YYNGEE. This CDR3 is CASSVADRGNEQFF. The CDR3 DNA reads TGTGCCAGCAGCGTAGCGGACAGGGGCAATGAGCAGTTCTTC.

By share, this clone counts as medium-sized. The rearrangement joins TRBV19 to TRBJ1-5, with 12 bases that match TRBD1. The length of the CDR3 is 15 residues. CDR1 LNHDA and CDR2 SQIVND come from the germline V gene (reference sequence). V shed 4 bases, J shed 10 bases, and the junction held 8 bases outside the gene matches. CDR3 amino acids: CASSRSGTGGVPQHF. DNA of the CDR3: TGTGCCAGTAGTAGGTCCGGGACAGGGGGCGTCCCCCAGCATTTT.

The gene calls are TRBV6-1 and TRBJ1-5, with 9 bases aligning to TRBD1. This CDR3 has 15 amino acids. Trimming took 4 bases from V and 6 from J; bases not matched to a gene: 7. Germline V gives CDR1 MNHNS, CDR2 SASEGT. CDR3 region: CASSGTTGGGQPQHF. In DNA, the CDR3 is TGTGCCAGCAGTGGTACCACAGGGGGCGGTCAGCCCCAGCATTTT.

The rearrangement links TRBV4-3 to TRBJ2-2, with TRBD1 matching 9 bases. Trimming took 4 bases from V and 6 from J; bases not matched to a gene: 3. Germline CDR1 reads LGHNA; CDR2 reads YSLEER. The CDR3 is made up of 14 amino acids. Written as DNA, the CDR3 is TGCGCCAGCAGCCGGGACAGGGCGGCCGGGGAGCTGTTTTTT. It specifies CASSRDRAAGELFF.

This chain joins TRBV10-3 and TRBJ2-7, with D possibly matching TRBD1 (5 bases). CDR3 length: 12 residues. V dropped 2 bases and J dropped 6 bases, with 8 bases sitting between them. Germline CDR1 reads ENHRY; CDR2 reads SYGVKD. CDR3 in DNA: TGTGCCATCAGTGAGAACAGGCGCGAGCAGTACTTC. Its protein is CAISENRREQYF.

The chain is built from TRBV9 and TRBJ2-5; weak D call: TRBD2 (6 bases). Trimming took off 3 bases at V and 9 bases at J, with 9 bases between the two ends. Germline V CDR1 and CDR2: SGDLS, YYNGEE. The CDR3 loop spans 11 amino acids. CDR3: CASSAGTAQYF. CDR3 bases: TGTGCCAGCAGCGCAGGGACTGCCCAGTACTTC. The whole variable domain, remainder taken from reference TRBV9 and TRBJ2-5, is DSGVTQTPKHLITATGQRVTLRCSPRSGDLSVYWYQQSLDQGLQFLIQYYNGEERAKGNILERFSAQQFPDLHSELNLSSLELGDSALYFCASSAGTAQYFGPGTRLLVL.

V usage is TRBV19 and J usage is TRBJ1-4; TRBD1 might be the D (5 bases). The V end lost 11 bases, the J end lost 5 bases, and 21 bases lay between the germline ends. Germline V gene data show CDR1 as LNHDA and CDR2 as SQIVND (reference sequence). This CDR3 has 15 amino acids. The CDR3, as DNA: TGTGCCGTGGGACTCTCGAGGGTGGTGAATGAAAAACTGTTTTTT. Its protein product is CAVGLSRVVNEKLFF.

The CDR3 sequence is CSAQGVVTEAFF. The CDR3, as DNA: TGCAGCGCTCAAGGGGTGGTCACTGAAGCTTTCTTT. The genes are TRBV29-1 and TRBJ1-1; D perhaps matches TRBD1 (5 bases). The V and J ends lost 7 bases and 4 bases respectively, with 13 bases between them. The CDR3 runs 12 residues. In germline, CDR1 is SQVTM, CDR2 ANQGSEA.

The DNA of the CDR3 is TGCAGCGTTCACGCAGGGGATTCCAACTACGAGCAGTACTTC. Its translation is CSVHAGDSNYEQYF. The V call is TRBV29-1, the J call TRBJ2-7, with D possibly matching TRBD1 (6 bases). Germline V gene data show CDR1 as SQVTM and CDR2 as ANQGSEA. Trimming stripped 5 bases from V and 3 bases from J, with 17 bases between. This CDR3 has 14 residues.

The V gene is TRBV28, the J gene TRBJ2-7, with 10 bases identical to TRBD1. CDR1 and CDR2 (germline): MDHEN, SYDVKM. The CDR3 is 15 amino acids. V was pared by 4 bases and J by 3 bases, with 6 bases of the junction left unmatched. The CDR3 reads CASSSTGTGVYEQYF. For the CDR3, the DNA is TGTGCCAGCAGTTCCACAGGGACAGGGGTCTACGAGCAGTACTTC.

The chain employs TRBV5-1 and TRBJ2-3; tentatively, D is TRBD2 (5 bases). The CDR3 extends over 13 amino acids. Trimming took 5 bases from V and 0 from J, leaving 7 bases between them. Germline V gene lookup returns CDR1 SGHRS and CDR2 YFSETQ. The CDR3 here is CASRERSTDTQYF. The CDR3 coding sequence is TGCGCCAGCAGGGAGCGGAGCACAGATACGCAGTATTTT. Complete variable domain (other parts from reference TRBV5-1 and TRBJ2-3): KAGVTQTPRYLIKTRGQQVTLSCSPISGHRSVSWYQQTPGQGLQFLFEYFSETQRNKGNFPGRFSGRQFSNSRSEMNVSTLELGDSALYLCASRERSTDTQYFGPGTRLTVL.

The J gene is TRBJ1-1, the V gene TRBV4-3; D gene unclear. Germline V gives CDR1 LGHNA, CDR2 YSLEER. Trimming cost V 4 bases and J 7 bases, with 13 bases left between them. The CDR3 consists of 13 residues. This CDR3 reads CASSRSVSSEAFF. Written as DNA, the CDR3 is TGCGCCAGCAGCCGTAGTGTTTCCAGTGAAGCTTTCTTT.

The rearrangement uses TRBV30 and TRBJ2-7; TRBD1 aligns across 7 bases. There are 12 residues in the CDR3. V was clipped by 4 bases and J by 7 bases; unmatched bases: 7. CDR1 and CDR2 (germline): GTSNPN, SVGIG (reference sequence). The chain's CDR3 is CAWKAGGREQYF. CDR3 bases: TGTGCCTGGAAGGCAGGGGGAAGGGAGCAGTACTTC.

The chain employs TRBV9 and TRBJ2-1; TRBD1 matches at 11 bases. The CDR3 length is 15 residues. V lost 4 bases and J lost 6; bases outside the gene matches: 6. Germline lookup yields CDR1 SGDLS and CDR2 YYNGEE. CDR3 amino acids: CASSPGQGAGNEQFF. CDR3 DNA sequence: TGTGCCAGCAGCCCTGGACAGGGGGCGGGCAATGAGCAGTTCTTC.

The rearrangement links TRBV7-2 to TRBJ1-2; D ambiguous. CDR1 and CDR2 (germline): SGHTA, FQGNSA. This CDR3 has 14 residues. Trimming stripped 7 bases from V and 4 bases from J, with 16 bases between. The CDR3 here is CASTLKAPGYGYTF. The CDR3 nucleotides are TGTGCCAGCACACTAAAGGCTCCTGGCTATGGCTACACCTTC.

The V and J genes are TRBV7-9 and TRBJ1-2, with D possibly matching TRBD1 (6 bases). The CDR3 has 14 amino acids. Germline V CDR1 and CDR2: SEHNR, FQNEAQ (reference sequence). V was trimmed by 5 bases and J by 7 bases, leaving 17 bases between them. CDR3 in amino acids: CASSRIQGRLGYTF. The CDR3 bases are TGTGCCAGCAGCAGAATACAGGGTCGTCTTGGCTACACCTTC.

The V call is TRBV4-2, the J call TRBJ2-1, with D unclear. The CDR3 consists of 12 residues. CDR1 and CDR2 from the germline V gene are LGHNA and YNFKEQ. Trimming removed 4 bases from V and 10 bases from J, with 11 bases in between. CDR3 sequence: CASSPEFGEQFF. The CDR3 nucleotides read TGTGCCAGCAGCCCGGAATTCGGGGAGCAGTTCTTC.

The chain joins TRBV19 to TRBJ2-1; possibly TRBD2 for D (5 bases). Deletions cut 4 bases from V and 0 bases from J, with 13 bases between. The CDR3 spans 16 residues. Germline-derived CDR1 and CDR2 are LNHDA and SQIVND (reference sequence). This CDR3 reads CASSTQAGFSYNEQFF. The CDR3 DNA is TGTGCCAGTAGTACCCAGGCGGGCTTCTCCTACAATGAGCAGTTCTTC.

The gene calls are TRBV4-1 and TRBJ1-3, with D hard to call. The germline V and J ends were trimmed by 0 bases and 4 bases, with 7 bases remaining between them. The CDR3 length is 14 residues. Germline lookup yields CDR1 MGHRA and CDR2 YSYEKL. The CDR3 DNA is TGCGCCAGCAGCCAAGACTTAAGAGGAAACACCATATATTTT. Translation gives CASSQDLRGNTIYF.

V usage is TRBV6-5 and J usage is TRBJ1-1, with D unresolved. The CDR3 extends over 13 amino acids. V lost 3 bases and J lost 1, with 6 bases in between. CDR1 MNHEY and CDR2 SVGAGI come from the germline V gene. CDR3 loop: CASSYLGNTEAFF. Here the CDR3 DNA reads TGTGCCAGCAGTTATCTTGGGAACACTGAAGCTTTCTTT.

The V call is TRBV15, the J call TRBJ2-3; D might be TRBD1 (6 bases). Germline CDR1 is LNHNV and CDR2 is YYDKDF (reference sequence). V lost 0 bases and J lost 2, with 18 bases in between. The CDR3 spans 18 residues. The DNA of the CDR3 is TGTGCCACCAGCAGAGAGGGGACAAGGGCCCCTAACACAGATACGCAGTATTTT. It encodes CATSREGTRAPNTDTQYF.

The chain recombines TRBV30 with TRBJ1-3, with a weak D call TRBD1 (6 bases). The CDR3 is 14 amino acids. Germline loops: CDR1 GTSNPN, CDR2 SVGIG (reference sequence). Trimming cost V 4 bases and J 1 base, with 11 bases left between them. The CDR3, as DNA: TGTGCCTGGACCCGAGGACAGTCTGGAAACACCATATATTTT. This codes for CAWTRGQSGNTIYF.

The rearrangement joins TRBV7-9 to TRBJ2-3; D not resolved. Germline V gene sequence: CDR1 SEHNR, CDR2 FQNEAQ (reference sequence). Trimming cost V 5 bases and J 3 bases, with 9 bases left between them. The CDR3 contains 13 residues. The CDR3 here is CASSPKTTDTQYF. The CDR3 DNA reads as TGTGCCAGCAGCCCGAAAACAACAGATACGCAGTATTTT.

With respect to this clone: The junction shows a germline mismatch at one end, possibly a read error. Additional DNA sequences in this sample encode the identical CDR3. The V gene is TRBV7-7, the J gene TRBJ2-7; the match to TRBD1 covers 8 bases. Germline CDR1 reads SSHAT; CDR2 reads FNYEAQ (reference sequence). The CDR3 has 13 amino acids. The CDR3 DNA reads as TGTGCTAGCAGCCAAGACAGGGGTAGCGAGCAGTACTTC. As protein: CASSQDRGSEQYF.

This clone was found a few times. The chain carries TRBV6-4 and TRBJ1-2, with TRBD1 identical over 7 bases. V was pared by 0 bases and J by 6 bases, with 7 bases of the junction left unmatched. The CDR3 contains 15 residues. Germline CDR1 and CDR2: MRHNA and SNTAGT. CDR3 sequence: CASSDSVEGADGYTF. CDR3 sequence (DNA): TGTGCCAGCAGTGACTCGGTTGAGGGGGCAGATGGCTACACCTTC.